The 21 T cell receptor beta chains presented below share a single source sample, sequenced in a study of post-analysis software for immune sequencing data. The antigens for these receptors are not known. Unique molecular identifiers featured in each of the TCR beta cDNA libraries. TCRdb recomputed calls from the PCR reads with MiXCR, one row per CDR3 protein. The sample lists 380,000 or so distinct CDR3 sequences; less than 40% were seen once. Study results and caveats: Compared with controls, patients had more of about 5 TRBV segments, including TRBV5-6, TRBV5-1 and TRBV20-1.

Sequenced material: blood. These receptors all stem from a girl aged 10 to 17 with multiple sclerosis.

CDR3 residues: CASSSAEPAQETQYF. The CDR3 region has the DNA TGTGCCAGCAGCTCCGCTGAACCTGCCCAAGAGACCCAGTACTTC. The gene calls are TRBV7-2 and TRBJ2-5; D remains ambiguous. V was shortened by 4 bases and J by 1 base, with 13 bases between the two germline ends. The germline CDR1 and CDR2 sequences are SGHTA and FQGNSA. This CDR3 is built from 15 residues.

The CDR3 protein is CASSQFGTGEQYF. CDR3 DNA: TGTGCCAGCAGCCAATTTGGGACCGGGGAGCAGTACTTC. This rearrangement joins TRBV7-6 to TRBJ2-7; D possibly matches TRBD1 or TRBD2 (5 bases each). V was cut by 5 bases and J by 7 bases, with 15 bases left in between. The CDR3 extends over 13 amino acids. Germline CDR1 is SGHVS and CDR2 is FNYEAQ.

This rearrangement joins TRBV3-1 to TRBJ2-5; D possibly corresponds to TRBD1 (6 bases). The CDR3 spans 16 residues. Trimming pared 1 base from V and 3 bases from J, leaving 15 bases between. Germline-derived CDR1 and CDR2 are LGHDT and YNNKEL (reference sequence). CDR3 nucleotide sequence: TGTGCCAGCAGCCAAGGACAGGCCGCGCCCAAAGAGACCCAGTACTTC. Protein product: CASSQGQAAPKETQYF.

V and J are TRBV5-1 and TRBJ2-7; TRBD1 matches 9 bases. The CDR3 loop spans 15 amino acids. The junction had 10 bases not matched to a gene; V was cut back by 4 bases and J by 5 bases. Germline values: CDR1 SGHRS, CDR2 YFSETQ. The CDR3 loop is CASSNLQGAGHEQYF. The DNA for the CDR3 is TGCGCCAGCAGCAACTTACAGGGGGCAGGCCACGAGCAGTACTTC.

The rearrangement joins TRBV6-5 to TRBJ2-7, with D perhaps TRBD2 (5 bases). The germline V gene has CDR1 MNHEY and CDR2 SVGAGI. The CDR3 sequence is 17 residues long. Trimming took off 0 bases at V and 0 bases at J, with 15 bases between the two ends. CDR3 DNA sequence: TGTGCCAGCAGTTACTCAGCGGCGGGCGCACCCTCCTACGAGCAGTACTTC. Protein sequence: CASSYSAAGAPSYEQYF.

The chain links TRBV28 to TRBJ2-5; no definite D call. Germline V gene sequence: CDR1 MDHEN, CDR2 SYDVKM. The CDR3 length is 16 residues. Trimming left V 3 bases short and J 1 base short, with 15 bases between. The CDR3, as DNA: TGTGCCAGCAGTTTGCAGAGTCAGGTCATCCAAGAGACCCAGTACTTC. This codes for CASSLQSQVIQETQYF.

V and J are TRBV12-3 or TRBV12-4 and TRBJ1-2; the D gene is possibly TRBD1 (5 bases). V lost 7 bases to trimming and J lost 4 bases, with 13 bases between them. The CDR3 spans 13 residues. CDR3 sequence (DNA): TGTGCCAGCACTTTGGGGGAGGGCTATGGCTACACCTTC. Translation gives CASTLGEGYGYTF.

This clonotype was seen at least ten times. This rearrangement joins TRBV28 to TRBJ2-7; 9 bases align to TRBD1. Germline trimming cut 6 bases from V and 1 base from J; bases unmatched to any gene: 7. The CDR3 loop spans 15 amino acids. Per germline, CDR1 MDHEN and CDR2 SYDVKM. The CDR3 nucleotides are TGTGCCAGCAGCCCACCGGGACAGGGTTCCTACGAGCAGTACTTC. Its translation: CASSPPGQGSYEQYF.

This clonotype occurred a few times. V usage is TRBV18 and J usage is TRBJ1-1; maybe TRBD1 (5 bases). V gave up 4 bases and J gave up 7 bases, with 10 bases separating them. CDR3 length: 12 residues. The germline V gene has CDR1 KGHSH and CDR2 LQKENI. The CDR3 region is CASSRDRHEAFF. CDR3 DNA sequence: TGTGCCAGCTCACGGGACCGACATGAAGCTTTCTTT. Filled out from reference TRBV18 and TRBJ1-1, the complete variable domain reads NAGVMQNPRHLVRRRGQEARLRCSPMKGHSHVYWYRQLPEEGLKFMVYLQKENIIDESGMPKERFSAEFPKEGPSILRIQQVVRGDSAAYFCASSRDRHEAFFGQGTRLTVV.

This clonotype was counted only a few times. The chain couples TRBV20-1 to TRBJ2-7; 8 bases agree with TRBD2. Germline-derived CDR1 and CDR2 are DFQATT and SNEGSKA (reference sequence). The CDR3 covers 14 residues. V gave up 6 bases and J gave up 3 bases; unmatched junction bases: 10. The CDR3 reads CSAAGGGTFYEQYF. For the CDR3, the DNA is TGCAGTGCCGCGGGGGGAGGGACATTCTACGAGCAGTACTTC.

The rearrangement joins TRBV5-1 to TRBJ2-3; 9 bases line up with TRBD1. This CDR3 region has 16 residues. Germline V CDR1 and CDR2: SGHRS, YFSETQ. V dropped 3 bases and J dropped 2; count of bases not matched to a gene: 7. The CDR3 sequence is CASSSGDREDTDTQYF. The CDR3 DNA follows: TGCGCCAGCAGCTCAGGGGACAGGGAAGACACAGATACGCAGTATTTT.

The V gene is TRBV7-8, the J gene TRBJ2-7, with TRBD2 matching 7 bases. The CDR3 length is 16 residues. The germline V gene has CDR1 SGHVS and CDR2 FQNEAQ. The junction had 13 bases not matched to a gene; V was cut back by 6 bases and J by 2 bases. CDR3 residues: CASSPPPSGPTYEQYF. The CDR3 coding sequence is TGTGCCAGCAGTCCACCCCCTAGCGGACCCACCTACGAGCAGTACTTC.

The chain links TRBV29-1 to TRBJ2-5, with D uncertain. This CDR3 is 14 amino acids long. Deletions cut 3 bases from V and 4 bases from J, with 15 bases between. CDR1 is SQVTM and CDR2 is ANQGSEA in the germline V gene. CDR3 sequence: CSVDFVRAGETQYF. The CDR3 nucleotides are TGCAGCGTTGATTTTGTTAGGGCCGGAGAGACCCAGTACTTC.

Points on this clonotype: A much larger clone lies a single base off, so this may be a read error. The gene calls are TRBV29-1 and TRBJ2-1; TRBD2 might be the D (5 bases). Germline lookup yields CDR1 SQVTM and CDR2 ANQGSEA. The CDR3 sequence is 14 residues long. Trimming left V 0 bases short and J 5 bases short, with 11 bases between. DNA for the CDR3: TGCAGCGTTGAAGATTCGTCCGGGGACAATGAGCAGTTCTTC. Its protein product is CSVEDSSGDNEQFF.

The V gene is TRBV29-1, the J gene TRBJ2-7; D perhaps matches TRBD1 (6 bases). V gave up 7 bases and J gave up 7 bases, with 20 bases separating them. CDR1 SQVTM and CDR2 ANQGSEA come from the germline V gene. The CDR3 has 13 residues. Here the CDR3 DNA reads TGCAGCGCCCGGGTCCAAGATCAGGGGGAGCAGTACTTC. Its translation is CSARVQDQGEQYF.

The gene calls are TRBV5-1 and TRBJ2-5, with D tentatively TRBD1 or TRBD2 (5 bases each). The CDR3 length is 12 residues. Germline loops: CDR1 SGHRS, CDR2 YFSETQ. V dropped 7 bases and J dropped 11 bases, with 18 bases sitting between them. The CDR3 DNA is TGCGCCAGCCTCTCTGGGGCGAGGGAGCAGTACTTC. Amino acid sequence: CASLSGAREQYF.

This chain uses TRBV28 with TRBJ2-1, with D possibly TRBD1 on 5 matching bases. The ends were cut back, 3 bases at V and 2 bases at J, with 8 bases in the middle. CDR3 length: 14 residues. Germline CDR1 is MDHEN and CDR2 is SYDVKM. CDR3 in DNA: TGTGCCAGCAGTTTCCGCAGGGCCTACAATGAGCAGTTCTTC. This gives the protein CASSFRRAYNEQFF.

The chain joins TRBV13 to TRBJ1-5, with a weak D call TRBD1 (5 bases). V lost 2 bases, J lost 2 bases, and 16 bases lay in between. Per the germline V gene, CDR1 is PRHDT and CDR2 is FYEKMQ (reference sequence). There are 17 residues in the CDR3. In DNA form, the CDR3 reads TGTGCCAGCAGCTTAACCAAGGGGATGTTCGGCAATCAGCCCCAGCATTTT. Translation: CASSLTKGMFGNQPQHF.

The chain links TRBV7-3 to TRBJ2-1; 10 bases agree with TRBD2. CDR1 SGHTA and CDR2 FQGTGA come from the germline V gene. The CDR3 consists of 15 residues. V shed 5 bases, J shed 7 bases, and the junction held 8 bases outside the gene matches. CDR3 sequence: CASSQSGGAGNEQFF. The CDR3 DNA reads as TGTGCCAGCAGCCAGAGCGGGGGGGCCGGTAATGAGCAGTTCTTC.

This clonotype came up a few times. The gene calls are TRBV5-1 and TRBJ2-7; 11 bases fit TRBD2. V shed 3 bases and J 1 base; nucleotides not matched to a gene: 9. Per germline, CDR1 SGHRS and CDR2 YFSETQ. CDR3 length: 17 amino acids. The CDR3 protein is CASSSDYSSGGSYEQYF. The CDR3 DNA reads TGCGCCAGCAGCTCCGACTATTCTAGCGGGGGGTCCTACGAGCAGTACTTC.

Of note for this clonotype: A much larger clone is a single base away; this may be a read error. The CDR3: CASSLESVGQYF. CDR3 in DNA: TGTGCCAGCAGCTTAGAGAGTGTCGGGCAGTACTTC. The chain uses TRBV7-2 and TRBJ2-5, with D uncertain. CDR1 and CDR2 (germline): SGHTA, FQGNSA. Trimming took off 1 base at V and 11 bases at J, with 11 bases between the two ends. The CDR3 is 12 amino acids.